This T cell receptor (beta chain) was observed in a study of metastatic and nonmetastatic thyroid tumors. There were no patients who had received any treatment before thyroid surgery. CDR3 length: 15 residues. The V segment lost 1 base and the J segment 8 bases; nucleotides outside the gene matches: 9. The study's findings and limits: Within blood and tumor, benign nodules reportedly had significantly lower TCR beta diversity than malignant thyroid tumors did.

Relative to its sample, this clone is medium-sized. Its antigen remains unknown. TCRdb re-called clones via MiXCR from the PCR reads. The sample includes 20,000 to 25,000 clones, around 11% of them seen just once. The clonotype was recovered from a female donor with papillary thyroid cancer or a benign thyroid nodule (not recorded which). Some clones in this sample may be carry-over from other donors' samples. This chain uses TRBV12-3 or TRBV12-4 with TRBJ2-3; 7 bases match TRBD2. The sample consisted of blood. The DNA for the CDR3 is TGTGCCAGCAGTTTAGAGGGAGGGCACATTGGTACGCAGTATTTT. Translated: CASSLEGGHIGTQYF.